This T cell receptor (beta chain) was captured by sequencing in a study of radiation and T cells in renal cell carcinoma (dated by TCRdb to 2020 to 2022). Study-wide context: The samples were obtained from a clinical trial, where primary renal cell carcinomas were treated with 15 Gy stereotactic body radiation therapy and then removed by nephrectomy 4 weeks afterward. In total, fewer than 55 samples, comprising around 25 tumors and approximately 27 peripheral blood samples, were subjected to TCR beta sequencing. A total of roughly 3,900,000 unique CDR3 nucleotide sequences, encoding 2.7 million or so unique CDR3 amino acid sequences, were found across all 50 or so samples.

On this clone: Its recognized antigen is unknown. Base qualities are not provided; no much larger clone lies one nucleotide away.

The time point label for this specimen denotes: baseline pretreatment blood. In the paper's terms, the treatment or condition label means: 15 Gy SBRT to primary tumor, nephrectomy 4 weeks later. To track tumor-enriched clonotypes, serial peripheral blood was sampled from radiation-treated patients at baseline and at 2 weeks and 4 weeks after SBRT. All patients had renal cell carcinoma with clear cell pathology. The QIAamp DNA Blood Mini Kit (Qiagen) was used to prepare genomic DNA for TCR sequencing. The analyses included just those samples that passed every quality control check. The immunoSEQ kit was used, according to the manufacturer's recommendations, to generate TCR beta libraries from genomic DNA. Library preparation used a first multiplex PCR with proprietary primers, then a second PCR adding unique barcodes, with bead cleanups after each round. A positive control reaction and a negative control reaction, both provided in the kit, were run with every batch of samples. The final libraries were assessed on an Agilent 4200 TapeStation D1000 ScreenTape, pooled by volume, and quantified by qPCR. Sequencing was performed on an Illumina NextSeq500 using a MidOutput 150-cycle cartridge, with 156 Read1 cycles, 15 Index1 cycles, and the kit custom primers. The pooled library was loaded at roughly 0.9 pM with 20% PhiX control spiked in. Concerning the study's data processing: Vendor-processed data were analyzed in R, with a clonotype defined as all T cells sharing the same CDR3 nucleotide sequence. For clone abundance analyses, frequencies were normalized to the 10,000 most abundant clones per sample. Public T cell clones, averaging fewer than five per sample, were removed before analysis. An abundance difference of at least 32-fold between compartments was the criterion for calling clonotypes tumor-enriched or baseline blood-enriched. Clonotypes expanded or contracted between blood time points were identified with a beta-binomial differential abundance model. The Baroni-Urbani and Buser coefficient was used to measure tumor-blood repertoire similarity, and groups were compared with two-tailed Wilcoxon tests in R. Not all clones reach the TCRdb copy of this immuneACCESS table, which keeps in-frame sequences only. Checked studies attribute under half of the gap to unresolved V genes and leave the rest unexplained. V, J and clone size reflect that table, while D and trimming were determined from the DNA. Recorded for this sample are some 150,000 clones; roughly 83% of them occurred a single time. The top ten constitute approximately 24% of the sample.

General conclusions and limits of the study: Effects of radiation dose or scheduling on the TCR repertoire could not be addressed with the single-armed trial design. Because pretreatment tumor biopsies were not available, the study could not determine whether clonotypes were already present within the tumor at baseline. An increase in top tumor clonotypes in blood was observed from baseline to 2 weeks post-radiation, followed by contraction by 4 weeks, which was taken to suggest transient expansion of tumor-resident clones. Dynamics of the blood repertoire were not tracked past 4 weeks after treatment.

The sequences come from blood, collected from a patient whose treatment included radiotherapy and nephrectomy. The sequence was obtained from a woman aged 45-59 years with renal cell carcinoma.

The CDR3 has the sequence CASSGGDQMNTEAFF. The bases are TGTGCCAGCAGCGGGGGGGACCAGATGAACACTGAAGCTTTCTTT. The rearranged segments are TRBV5-6 and TRBJ1-1, and possibly TRBD1, on 5 matching bases. V is reduced by 4 bases and J by 0 bases, leaving a spacing of 13 bases between them. The CDR3 numbers 15 residues from cysteine through phenylalanine. Only the CDR3 portion is preserved as DNA: 45 bases, with reading frame beginning at the first base. CDR1 and CDR2, per the germline V gene, are SGHDT and YYEEEE.